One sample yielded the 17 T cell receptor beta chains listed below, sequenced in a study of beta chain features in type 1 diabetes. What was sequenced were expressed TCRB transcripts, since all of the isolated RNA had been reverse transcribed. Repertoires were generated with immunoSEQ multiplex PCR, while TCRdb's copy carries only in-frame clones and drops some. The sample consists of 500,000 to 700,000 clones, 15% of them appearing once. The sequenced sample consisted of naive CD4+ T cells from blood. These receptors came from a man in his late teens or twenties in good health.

The CDR3 sequence: CASSPLSQGGEAFF. The CDR3 DNA follows: TGTGCCAGCTCACCACTTTCCCAGGGAGGGGAAGCTTTCTTT. This chain uses TRBV18 with TRBJ1-1, with TRBD1 as a possible D gene (5 bases). CDR3 length: 14 amino acids. Germline V gene data show CDR1 as KGHSH and CDR2 as LQKENI. Trimming left V 1 base short and J 8 bases short, with 14 bases between.

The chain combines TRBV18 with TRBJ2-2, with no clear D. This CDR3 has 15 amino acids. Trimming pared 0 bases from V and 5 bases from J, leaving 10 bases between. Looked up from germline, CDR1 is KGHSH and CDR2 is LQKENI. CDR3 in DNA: TGTGCCAGCTCACCACCGGGATGGTATACCGGGGAGCTGTTTTTT. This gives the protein CASSPPGWYTGELFF.

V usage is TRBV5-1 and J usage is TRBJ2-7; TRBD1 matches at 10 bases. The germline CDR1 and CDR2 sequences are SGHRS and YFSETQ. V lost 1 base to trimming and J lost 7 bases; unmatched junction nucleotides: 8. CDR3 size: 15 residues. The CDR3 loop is CASSLSGQGTVEQYF. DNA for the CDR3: TGCGCCAGCAGCTTGTCGGGACAGGGGACGGTGGAGCAGTACTTC.

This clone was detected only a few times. CDR3 nucleotide sequence: TGTGCCAGCAGGGGGGCAGATGGCTACACCTTC. As protein: CASRGADGYTF. The chain recombines TRBV28 with TRBJ1-2, with a tentative D call TRBD1 (6 bases). Germline V lookup: CDR1 MDHEN, CDR2 SYDVKM. The CDR3 is 11 amino acids. V was shortened by 6 bases and J by 6 bases, with 8 bases between the two germline ends.

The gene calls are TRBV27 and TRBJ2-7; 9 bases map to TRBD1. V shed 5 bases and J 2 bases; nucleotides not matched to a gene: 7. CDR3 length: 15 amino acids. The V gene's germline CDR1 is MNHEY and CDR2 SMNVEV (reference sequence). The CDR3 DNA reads TGTGCCAGCAGTCGGGACAGGGAGGTAACCTACGAGCAGTACTTC. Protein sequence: CASSRDREVTYEQYF.

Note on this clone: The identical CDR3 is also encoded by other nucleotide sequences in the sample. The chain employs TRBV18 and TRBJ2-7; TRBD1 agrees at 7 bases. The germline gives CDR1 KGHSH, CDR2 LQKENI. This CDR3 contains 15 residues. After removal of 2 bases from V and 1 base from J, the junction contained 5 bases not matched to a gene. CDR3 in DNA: TGTGCCAGCTCACCAAGAACAGGGGTTTCCTACGAGCAGTACTTC. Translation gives CASSPRTGVSYEQYF.

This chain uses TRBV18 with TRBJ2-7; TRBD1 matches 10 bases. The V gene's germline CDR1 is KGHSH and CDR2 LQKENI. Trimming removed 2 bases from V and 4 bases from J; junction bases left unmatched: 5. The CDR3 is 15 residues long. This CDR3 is CASSPKGTGVYEQYF. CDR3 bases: TGTGCCAGCTCACCAAAAGGGACAGGGGTTTACGAGCAGTACTTC.

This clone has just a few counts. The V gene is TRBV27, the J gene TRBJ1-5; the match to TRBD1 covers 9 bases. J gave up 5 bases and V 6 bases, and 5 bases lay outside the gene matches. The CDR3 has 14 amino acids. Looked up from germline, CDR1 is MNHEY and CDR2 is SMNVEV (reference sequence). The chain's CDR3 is CASRKQGADQPQHF. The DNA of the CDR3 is TGTGCCAGCAGGAAACAGGGGGCTGATCAGCCCCAGCATTTT.

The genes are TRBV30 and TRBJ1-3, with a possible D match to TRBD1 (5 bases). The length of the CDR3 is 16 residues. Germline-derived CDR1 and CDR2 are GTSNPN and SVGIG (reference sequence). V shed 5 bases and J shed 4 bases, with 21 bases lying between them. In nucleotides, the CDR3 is TGTGCCTGGGATTATGGCGGGACGGCGCGGGGAAACACCATATATTTT. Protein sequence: CAWDYGGTARGNTIYF.

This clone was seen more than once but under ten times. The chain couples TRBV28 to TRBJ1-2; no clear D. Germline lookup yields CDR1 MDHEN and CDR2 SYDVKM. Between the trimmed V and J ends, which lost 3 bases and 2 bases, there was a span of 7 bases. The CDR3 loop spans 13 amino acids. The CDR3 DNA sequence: TGTGCCAGCAGTTTCCTACCGAACTATGGCTACACCTTC. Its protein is CASSFLPNYGYTF.

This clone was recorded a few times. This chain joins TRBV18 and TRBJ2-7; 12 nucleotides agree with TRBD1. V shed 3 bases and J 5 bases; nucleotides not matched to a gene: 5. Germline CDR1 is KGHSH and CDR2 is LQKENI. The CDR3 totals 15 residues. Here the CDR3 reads CASSPVGTGGNEQYF. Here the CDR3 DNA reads TGTGCCAGCTCACCTGTAGGGACAGGGGGCAACGAGCAGTACTTC.

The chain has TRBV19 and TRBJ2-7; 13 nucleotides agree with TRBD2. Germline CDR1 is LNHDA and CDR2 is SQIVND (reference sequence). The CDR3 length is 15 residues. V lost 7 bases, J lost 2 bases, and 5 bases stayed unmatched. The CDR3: CASTTGTSGTYEQYF. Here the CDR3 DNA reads TGTGCCAGTACTACCGGGACTAGCGGGACCTACGAGCAGTACTTC.

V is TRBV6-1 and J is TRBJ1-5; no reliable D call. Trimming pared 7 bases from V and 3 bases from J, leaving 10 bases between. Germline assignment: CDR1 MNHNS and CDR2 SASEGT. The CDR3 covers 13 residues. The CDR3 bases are TGTGCCAGCACCAAGGAGCTCAATCAGCCCCAGCATTTT. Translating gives CASTKELNQPQHF.

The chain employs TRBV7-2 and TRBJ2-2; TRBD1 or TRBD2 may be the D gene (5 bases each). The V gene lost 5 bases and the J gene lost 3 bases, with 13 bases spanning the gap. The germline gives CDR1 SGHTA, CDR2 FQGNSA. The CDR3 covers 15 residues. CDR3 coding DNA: TGTGCCAGCAGCCAAGCCGGGGCCTACACCGGGGAGCTGTTTTTT. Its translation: CASSQAGAYTGELFF. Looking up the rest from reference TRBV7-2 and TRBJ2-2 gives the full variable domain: GAGVSQSPSNKVTEKGKDVELRCDPISGHTALYWYRQSLGQGLEFLIYFQGNSAPDKSGLPSDRFSAERTGGSVSTLTIQRTQQEDSAVYLCASSQAGAYTGELFFGEGSRLTVL.

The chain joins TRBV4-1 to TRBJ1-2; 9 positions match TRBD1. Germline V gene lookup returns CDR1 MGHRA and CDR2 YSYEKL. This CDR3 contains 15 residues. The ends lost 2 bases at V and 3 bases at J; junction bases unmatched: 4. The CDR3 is CASSQPRDRDYGYTF. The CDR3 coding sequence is TGCGCCAGCAGCCAACCCCGGGACAGGGACTATGGCTACACCTTC.

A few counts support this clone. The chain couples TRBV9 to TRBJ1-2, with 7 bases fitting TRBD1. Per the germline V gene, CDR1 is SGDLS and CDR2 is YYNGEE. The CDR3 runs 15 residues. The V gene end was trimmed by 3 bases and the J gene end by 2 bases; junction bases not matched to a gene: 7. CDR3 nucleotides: TGTGCCAGCAGCGGACACCCGGGACAGAACTATGGCTACACCTTC. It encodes CASSGHPGQNYGYTF. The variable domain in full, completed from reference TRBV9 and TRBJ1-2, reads DSGVTQTPKHLITATGQRVTLRCSPRSGDLSVYWYQQSLDQGLQFLIQYYNGEERAKGNILERFSAQQFPDLHSELNLSSLELGDSALYFCASSGHPGQNYGYTFGSGTRLTVV.

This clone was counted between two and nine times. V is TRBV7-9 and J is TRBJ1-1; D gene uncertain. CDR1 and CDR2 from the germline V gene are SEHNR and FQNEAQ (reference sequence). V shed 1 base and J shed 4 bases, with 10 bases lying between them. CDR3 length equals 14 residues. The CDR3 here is CASSLGKTGTEAFF. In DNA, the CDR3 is TGTGCCAGCAGCTTAGGAAAGACGGGCACTGAAGCTTTCTTT.